Detailed here is one TCR beta chain. No antigen is known for it. This sample was included in a study of graft-versus-host responses after intestinal transplantation. Looking at the study overall: Uniformly, recipients were administered anti-thymocyte globulin induction with subsequent tacrolimus and steroids for about 3 years. General study points: Early after transplant, HvG clones declined as circulating GvH clones peaked. Recipient marrow held GvH clones, some first seen in ileum or blood.

Germline values: CDR1 MNHEY, CDR2 SMNVEV (reference sequence). V dropped 6 bases and J dropped 6; count of bases not matched to a gene: 7. The CDR3 has 14 residues. The repertoire was sequenced with immunoSEQ multiplex PCR; TCRdb's copy has only in-frame clones and lacks some. The sample consists of approximately 19,000 clones, roughly 90% of them appearing once. The source of this sequence is a human patient who received an intestinal transplant, so some T cells may come from the graft donor. The V and J genes are TRBV27 and TRBJ2-5; 10 bases are a match to TRBD1. Sequencing was performed on PBMCs, taken approximately 56 weeks after transplant. CDR3 DNA: TGTGCCAGCAGATCTGGACAGGGGGTGAAGACCCAGTACTTC. Protein: CASRSGQGVKTQYF.